This T cell receptor (beta chain) was identified in a study of cytomegalovirus exposure and HLA in healthy donors. Study overall: Out of about 410 genotyped donors, approximately 84% belonged to the Caucasian-associated ancestry cluster. The study, taken as a whole, reports: An analysis done earlier found most TCR beta V segments productive about 90% or about 30% of the time.

As for this clone: Its antigen is undetermined.

V shed 3 bases and J shed 3 bases, with 24 bases lying between them. This CDR3 spans 18 amino acids. Germline values: CDR1 SGHAT, CDR2 FQNNGV. The primer mix had 60 Vbeta and 13 Jbeta primers. The method was immunoSEQ multiplex PCR; TCRdb's version includes in-frame clones alone and lacks a portion of them. Of some 160,000 clones listed, 80% to 85% were seen once; the top ten hold about 1.4%. This TCR derives from a woman in her late teens or twenties in good health and CMV-seronegative. The chain links TRBV11-2 to TRBJ2-7, with a weak D call TRBD2 (7 bases). The sequenced material came from PBMCs. CDR3 in amino acids: CASSFRIGGPTLYYEQYF. The CDR3 DNA reads as TGTGCCAGCAGCTTCAGGATCGGGGGGCCAACTTTATACTACGAGCAGTACTTC.